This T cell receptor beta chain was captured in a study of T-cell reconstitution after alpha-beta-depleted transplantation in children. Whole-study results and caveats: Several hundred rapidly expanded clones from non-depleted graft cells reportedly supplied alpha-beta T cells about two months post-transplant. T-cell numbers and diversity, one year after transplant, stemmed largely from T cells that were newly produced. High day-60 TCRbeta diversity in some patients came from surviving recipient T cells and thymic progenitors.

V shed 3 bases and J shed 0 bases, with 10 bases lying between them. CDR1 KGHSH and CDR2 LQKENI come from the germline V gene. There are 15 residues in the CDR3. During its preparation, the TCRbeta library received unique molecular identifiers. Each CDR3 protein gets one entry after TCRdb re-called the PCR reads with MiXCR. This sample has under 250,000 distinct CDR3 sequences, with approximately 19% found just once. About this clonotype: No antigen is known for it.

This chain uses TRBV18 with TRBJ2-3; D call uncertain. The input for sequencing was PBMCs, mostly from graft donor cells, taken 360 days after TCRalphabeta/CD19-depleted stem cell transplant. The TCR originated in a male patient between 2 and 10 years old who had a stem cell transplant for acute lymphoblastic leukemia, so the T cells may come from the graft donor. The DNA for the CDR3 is TGTGCCAGCTCACCTTCGGCGGTGAGCACAGATACGCAGTATTTT. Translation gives CASSPSAVSTDTQYF.